One sample yielded the 8 T cell receptor beta chains listed below, sequenced in a study of response to subunit inactivated influenza vaccine. TCRdb processed the RT-PCR reads anew with MiXCR; each CDR3 protein has one entry. This table has approximately 500,000 distinct CDR3 sequences, approximately 13% appearing once. The sequenced sample was PBMCs from blood, obtained roughly 48 days after vaccination. The receptors stem from a man in his forties or fifties who received an inactivated influenza vaccine.

On this clonotype: A junction end diverges from the germline sequence, so it may reflect a read error. The chain has TRBV7-6 and TRBJ2-1; TRBD2 aligns across 9 bases. There are 17 residues in the CDR3. Germline V gives CDR1 SGHVS, CDR2 FNYEAQ. The DNA for the CDR3 is TGTGCCAGCAGCTTAGGTAGCGGGGGCTACTCCTACAATGAGCAGCTCTTC. It encodes CASSLGSGGYSYNEQLF. Variable domain in full (rest from reference TRBV7-6 and TRBJ2-1): GAGVSQSPRYKVTKRGQDVALRCDPISGHVSLYWYRQALGQGPEFLTYFNYEAQQDKSGLPNDRFSAERPEGSISTLTIQRTEQRDSAMYRCASSLGSGGYSYNEQLFGPGTRLTVL.

This chain joins TRBV12-3 or TRBV12-4 and TRBJ2-4; D is undetermined. This CDR3 is built from 15 residues. V was pared by 1 base and J by 11 bases, with 18 bases between. CDR3 in amino acids: CASSLGASKALVQYF. CDR3 DNA: TGTGCCAGCAGTTTAGGGGCCTCTAAGGCTCTCGTTCAGTACTTC.

The chain uses TRBV29-1 and TRBJ2-5; unclear D gene. The CDR3 consists of 11 residues. Looked up from germline, CDR1 is SQVTM and CDR2 is ANQGSEA. V was clipped by 3 bases and J by 5 bases, with 7 bases between them. CDR3 region: CSVEFRETQYF. As DNA, the CDR3 is TGCAGCGTTGAGTTCAGGGAGACCCAGTACTTC.

The table lists this clonotype with many counts. This may arise from a read error, as a much more abundant clone is one base away. The chain carries TRBV20-1 and TRBJ2-1; D gene uncertain. CDR1 is DFQATT and CDR2 is SNEGSKA in the germline V gene (reference sequence). With 5 bases removed from V and 9 bases from J, the gap between germline ends came to 5 bases. The CDR3 covers 9 residues. CDR3 amino acids: CSAGVEQFF. CDR3 DNA: TGCAGTGCTGGGGTTGAGCAGTTCTTC.

The V gene is TRBV20-1, the J gene TRBJ2-1, with no clear D. CDR1 DFQATT and CDR2 SNEGSKA come from the germline V gene (reference sequence). This CDR3 contains 8 residues. Trimming left V 8 bases short and J 10 bases short, with 6 bases between. CDR3 sequence (DNA): TGCAGTACTGCGGAGCAGTTCTTC. The encoded protein is CSTAEQFF.

This clonotype was seen a handful of times. This chain joins TRBV11-1 and TRBJ2-2; TRBD2 aligns across 12 bases. Germline CDR1 is SGHAT and CDR2 is FQDESV (reference sequence). Trimming took 1 base from V and 1 from J; bases not matched to a gene: 7. This CDR3 contains 19 residues. CDR3 loop: CASSLGLWTSGKNTGELFF. CDR3 coding DNA: TGTGCCAGCAGCTTAGGATTGTGGACTAGCGGGAAGAACACCGGGGAGCTGTTTTTT.

This clonotype was recorded a few times. V is TRBV12-3 or TRBV12-4 and J is TRBJ2-3, with a possible D match to TRBD1 (5 bases). V was cut by 3 bases and J by 0 bases, with 7 bases left in between. The CDR3 has 14 residues. The CDR3 protein is CASSFGASTDTQYF. For the CDR3, the DNA is TGTGCCAGCAGTTTTGGGGCGAGCACAGATACGCAGTATTTT.

The gene calls are TRBV7-2 and TRBJ2-2; 12 positions agree with TRBD2. After removal of 2 bases from V and 7 bases from J, the junction contained 5 bases not matched to a gene. Germline CDR1 and CDR2: SGHTA and FQGNSA. The length of the CDR3 is 16 residues. The chain's CDR3 is CASSLRLAGGSGELFF. The CDR3 coding sequence is TGTGCCAGCAGCTTACGGCTAGCGGGAGGGAGCGGGGAGCTGTTTTTT.